These 6 T cell receptor beta chains were all obtained from the same sample, sequenced in a study of blood T cell repertoires in COVID-19. Clones were sequenced by immunoSEQ multiplex PCR, and TCRdb holds only the in-frame ones, with some missing. Counted here are some 530,000 clones, around 85% occurring once; the ten biggest clones make up 8% to 9.5%. Material for sequencing was PBMCs or T cells enriched from blood (not recorded which). Receptors originate from a woman between 55 and 75 years old who had recovered from COVID-19.

The V and J genes are TRBV7-2 and TRBJ1-2; D may be TRBD1 (6 bases). Germline CDR1 reads SGHTA; CDR2 reads FQGNSA. This CDR3 is built from 15 residues. With 0 bases removed from V and 2 bases from J, the gap between germline ends came to 10 bases. The CDR3 coding sequence is TGTGCCAGCAGCTTAGCAGGGGGATTGAACTATGGCTACACCTTC. This encodes CASSLAGGLNYGYTF.

The chain has TRBV4-2 and TRBJ1-5; D is unclear. Trimming took 0 bases from V and 4 from J, leaving 10 bases between them. Germline-derived CDR1 and CDR2 are LGHNA and YNFKEQ. CDR3 length: 15 residues. CDR3 sequence reads: CASSQEVGGNQPQHF. The CDR3 DNA is TGTGCCAGCAGCCAAGAAGTAGGCGGGAATCAGCCCCAGCATTTT.

The chain couples TRBV4-1 to TRBJ2-7; weak D call: TRBD2 (6 bases). The V and J ends lost 0 bases and 0 bases respectively, with 15 bases between them. The CDR3 contains 17 residues. Germline CDR1 and CDR2: MGHRA and YSYEKL. This CDR3 reads CASSQDSPSEYSYEQYF. The CDR3 bases are TGCGCCAGCAGCCAAGATAGTCCTAGCGAGTACTCCTACGAGCAGTACTTC.

CDR3 bases: TGTGCCAGCAGTGAAAGGCCCCGTGGCAGGGATAAAAAGGCCATATATTTT. Protein product: CASSERPRGRDKKAIYF. V usage is TRBV6-1 and J usage is TRBJ1-3; perhaps TRBD1 as D (5 bases). The germline V and J ends were trimmed by 2 bases and 11 bases, with 25 bases remaining between them. The V gene's germline CDR1 is MNHNS and CDR2 SASEGT. This CDR3 region has 17 residues.

This clone occurred a few times. The genes are TRBV25-1 and TRBJ1-1; D not certain. CDR1 MGHDK and CDR2 SYGVNS come from the germline V gene. V lost 2 bases to trimming and J lost 4 bases, with 8 bases between them. The CDR3 is 13 residues long. In DNA form, the CDR3 reads TGTGCCAGCAGTGAAGCAGGAACCACTGAAGCTTTCTTT. Protein sequence: CASSEAGTTEAFF.

The chain is built from TRBV2 and TRBJ1-1; D possibly corresponds to TRBD1 (6 bases). Trimming left V 6 bases short and J 0 bases short, with 17 bases between. This CDR3 has 16 amino acids. Germline-derived CDR1 and CDR2 are SNHLY and FYNNEI. DNA of the CDR3: TGTGCCAGCAGAGTACAGGGCCAAAAGGTGAACACTGAAGCTTTCTTT. Translating gives CASRVQGQKVNTEAFF.